Given below is one T cell receptor beta chain in context. The V and J ends lost 3 bases and 0 bases, in that order; junction bases with no gene match: 6. Germline V gives CDR1 MDHEN, CDR2 SYDVKM. The CDR3 spans 17 residues. This specimen comes from a study of blood T cell repertoires in COVID-19. Study information: Both acute and convalescent COVID-19 samples were obtained from the United States, Italy and Spain. Nucleic acid was either cDNA or gDNA, and it came from T cells, B-cell-depleted T cells, or PBMCs.

Some clones are missing from TCRdb's copy, which holds only in-frame ones; the method was immunoSEQ multiplex PCR. Of approximately 140,000 clones listed, 85% to 90% were seen once; the top ten hold around 8.5%. This rearrangement joins TRBV28 to TRBJ1-1, with TRBD1 identical over 11 bases. The sequenced sample was peripheral blood. The clonotype comes from a woman aged 60-75 years with acute or convalescent COVID-19. The DNA for the CDR3 is TGTGCCAGCAGTTTGGGACAGGGGGTAACAATGAACACTGAAGCTTTCTTT. It encodes CASSLGQGVTMNTEAFF.